The 31 T cell receptor beta chains in this list originate from one sample, sequenced in a study of regulatory T cells in long-lasting Graves disease. Time point indicated: newly diagnosed GD, antithyroid drugs for less than 3 months. PBMC-extracted RNA yielded the TCR library. CDR3-region Arm-PCR and iRepertoire HTBI primers produced the TCR beta libraries. TCRdb re-derived calls from the multiplex PCR reads in MiXCR, one entry per CDR3 protein. The repertoire holds about 500,000 distinct CDR3 sequences, with 12% as singletons. The sample was also linked to a second study, of T cells in Graves' hyperthyroidism and ophthalmopathy.

The sequenced sample was peripheral blood mononuclear cells (PBMCs), obtained at new diagnosis, from a patient treated with antithyroid drugs. These receptors originate from a woman in her 30s with Graves disease.

The V gene is TRBV18, the J gene TRBJ2-1; the D is unclear. The CDR3 is 15 residues long. Trimming shortened V by 1 base and J by 7 bases, and 14 bases separated the two germline ends. Per germline, CDR1 KGHSH and CDR2 LQKENI. CDR3 sequence reads: CASSPLAGSGNEQFF. The CDR3 DNA follows: TGTGCCAGCTCACCACTGGCAGGTTCTGGGAATGAGCAGTTCTTC.

This clonotype came up many times. The chain joins TRBV10-3 to TRBJ1-3; D may be TRBD1 (6 bases). V was cut by 11 bases and J by 0 bases, with 11 bases left in between. The CDR3 runs 13 residues. CDR1 and CDR2 (germline): ENHRY, SYGVKD. The CDR3 sequence is CAAGEFSGNTIYF. As DNA, the CDR3 is TGTGCCGCAGGGGAATTCTCTGGAAACACCATATATTTT.

This clonotype appeared many times. The chain joins TRBV11-2 to TRBJ1-6, with D unclear. Germline lookup yields CDR1 SGHAT and CDR2 FQNNGV. This CDR3 is built from 13 residues. V dropped 3 bases and J dropped 9 bases, with 9 bases sitting between them. The CDR3 region is CASSFSPFSPLHF. CDR3 in DNA: TGTGCCAGCAGCTTTAGTCCGTTTTCACCCCTCCACTTT. Looking up the rest from reference TRBV11-2 and TRBJ1-6 gives the full variable domain: EAGVAQSPRYKIIEKRQSVAFWCNPISGHATLYWYQQILGQGPKLLIQFQNNGVVDDSQLPKDRFSAERLKGVDSTLKIQPAKLEDSAVYLCASSFSPFSPLHFGNGTRLTVT.

This clonotype was observed a few times. The rearrangement uses TRBV6-1 and TRBJ2-3; D gene uncertain. Trimming took off 6 bases at V and 2 bases at J, with 6 bases between the two ends. Germline CDR1 and CDR2: MNHNS and SASEGT. CDR3 length: 12 amino acids. The CDR3 spells CASSSHTDTQYF. CDR3 DNA: TGTGCCAGCAGCAGCCACACAGATACGCAGTATTTT.

This clonotype was detected ten times or more. The rearrangement links TRBV2 to TRBJ2-3; D is uncertain. The germline gives CDR1 SNHLY, CDR2 FYNNEI. The V and J ends lost 6 bases and 0 bases respectively, with 10 bases between them. The CDR3 consists of 14 residues. The CDR3 DNA reads TGTGCCAGCAGAGACCGGGTTAGCACAGATACGCAGTATTTT. Protein product: CASRDRVSTDTQYF.

The gene calls are TRBV19 and TRBJ2-7; D may be TRBD2 (5 bases). The CDR3 is 14 residues long. CDR1 is LNHDA and CDR2 is SQIVND in the germline V gene (reference sequence). Trimming cost V 2 bases and J 4 bases, with 12 bases left between them. The CDR3: CASSISGGGYEQYF. Written as DNA, the CDR3 is TGTGCCAGTAGTATAAGCGGAGGCGGGTACGAGCAGTACTTC.

The rearrangement joins TRBV6-9 to TRBJ2-1; D is unclear. This CDR3 is built from 15 residues. Germline assignment: CDR1 MNHGY and CDR2 SVAAGI. V lost 3 bases and J lost 9, with 18 bases in between. The CDR3 protein is CASSYSFGRHGEQFF. The DNA of the CDR3 is TGTGCCAGCAGTTACTCCTTTGGCAGGCATGGTGAGCAGTTCTTC.

This clonotype has a handful of counts. The genes are TRBV5-6 and TRBJ2-1; D unresolved. V lost 7 bases to trimming and J lost 9 bases, with 14 bases between them. Per the germline V gene, CDR1 is SGHDT and CDR2 is YYEEEE. The CDR3 contains 12 residues. The CDR3 sequence: CASAHLLGEQFF. In DNA, the CDR3 is TGTGCCAGCGCCCACCTCTTGGGTGAGCAGTTCTTC.

This clonotype has a handful of counts. This may stem from a read error, because a much larger clone lies one nucleotide away. J is TRBJ1-1 and V is TRBV11-2, with D maybe TRBD1 (6 bases). Germline V lookup: CDR1 SGHAT, CDR2 FQNNGV. Trimming pared 2 bases from V and 5 bases from J, leaving 15 bases between. This CDR3 region has 15 residues. CDR3 region: CASSLMSRGTTEAFF. The CDR3 coding sequence is TGTGCCAGCAGCTTAATGAGCAGGGGTACAACTGAAGCTTTCTTT.

This clonotype was seen at least ten times. The gene calls are TRBV5-6 and TRBJ1-1; D not resolved. The CDR3 runs 13 residues. Germline V CDR1 and CDR2: SGHDT, YYEEEE. V lost 2 bases and J 5 bases, leaving 10 bases between the germline ends. For the CDR3, the DNA is TGTGCCAGCAGCTTTTCGCTGGGAACTGAAGCTTTCTTT. This codes for CASSFSLGTEAFF.

Comment on this clonotype: A much larger clone differs by one base, so this may be a read error. The genes are TRBV5-8 and TRBJ2-1; TRBD1 matches at 7 bases. Per the germline V gene, CDR1 is SGHTS and CDR2 is YDEGEE. The CDR3 length is 17 residues. CDR3 nucleotide sequence: TGTGCCAGCAGCCCGGAGAGGGGGCTGGGATTGAGCAATGAGCAGTGCTTC. Translated: CASSPERGLGLSNEQCF.

Ten or more counts support this clonotype. The V gene is TRBV6-1, the J gene TRBJ2-7; 13 bases fit TRBD2. Germline CDR1 reads MNHNS; CDR2 reads SASEGT. J was trimmed by 9 bases and V by 6 bases; bases with no gene match: 2. This CDR3 has 12 residues. Written as DNA, the CDR3 is TGTGCCAGCAGGCGGACTAGCGGGAGGCAGTACTTC. Amino acid sequence: CASRRTSGRQYF.

This clonotype was detected ten times or more. This chain connects TRBV7-9 to TRBJ2-3, with 14 bases lining up with TRBD2. The CDR3 extends over 16 amino acids. Germline V lookup: CDR1 SEHNR, CDR2 FQNEAQ (reference sequence). V lost 5 bases, J lost 4 bases, and 5 bases stayed unmatched. The CDR3 DNA sequence: TGTGCCAGCAGCCCGGGACTAGCGGGAGTCGCAGATACGCAGTATTTT. Translating it yields CASSPGLAGVADTQYF.

In this sample, this clonotype turned up many times. The chain carries TRBV7-9 and TRBJ2-3, with 7 bases identical to TRBD2. Losses at the gene ends were 6 bases for V and 4 bases for J; bases not matched to a gene: 7. Germline assignment: CDR1 SEHNR and CDR2 FQNEAQ (reference sequence). CDR3 size: 14 residues. CDR3 coding DNA: TGTGCCAGCAGGGTCCAGAGCGGGGCAGATACGCAGTATTTT. It encodes CASRVQSGADTQYF. The full variable domain, rest sourced from reference TRBV7-9 and TRBJ2-3, is DTGVSQNPRHKITKRGQNVTFRCDPISEHNRLYWYRQTLGQGPEFLTYFQNEAQLEKSRLLSDRFSAERPKGSFSTLEIQRTEQGDSAMYLCASRVQSGADTQYFGPGTRLTVL.

This clonotype was counted ten times or more. The rearrangement links TRBV7-9 to TRBJ1-1, with D possibly matching TRBD1 (6 bases). Germline CDR1 and CDR2: SEHNR and FQNEAQ (reference sequence). The V and J ends lost 6 bases and 4 bases respectively, with 21 bases between them. CDR3 length equals 16 residues. The CDR3 spells CASRNDLTGLGTEAFF. The CDR3 DNA sequence: TGTGCCAGCAGAAACGACCTAACAGGGCTGGGCACTGAAGCTTTCTTT. Combining the CDR3 with reference TRBV7-9 and TRBJ1-1 gives the whole variable domain DTGVSQNPRHKITKRGQNVTFRCDPISEHNRLYWYRQTLGQGPEFLTYFQNEAQLEKSRLLSDRFSAERPKGSFSTLEIQRTEQGDSAMYLCASRNDLTGLGTEAFFGQGTRLTVV.

This chain uses TRBV10-3 with TRBJ2-2; D gene ambiguous. The CDR3 covers 14 residues. CDR1 ENHRY and CDR2 SYGVKD come from the germline V gene. V dropped 2 bases and J dropped 6 bases, with 10 bases sitting between them. CDR3 residues: CAISENGKAGELFF. The CDR3 coding sequence is TGTGCCATCAGTGAGAATGGGAAAGCCGGGGAGCTGTTTTTT.

This clonotype came up many times. The chain joins TRBV24-1 to TRBJ2-2; D possibly uses TRBD1 or TRBD2 (5 bases each). The CDR3 has 15 residues. Germline V gives CDR1 KGHDR, CDR2 SFDVKD. Trimming left V 4 bases short and J 6 bases short, with 14 bases between. CDR3 coding DNA: TGTGCCACCAGTGACCCCGGGACGACAGCCGGGGAGCTGTTTTTT. Translated, it gives CATSDPGTTAGELFF.

This clonotype was recorded many times. The genes are TRBV29-1 and TRBJ2-1; TRBD2 matches at 8 bases. Germline V gives CDR1 SQVTM, CDR2 ANQGSEA. This CDR3 is 15 amino acids long. The J segment lost 1 base and the V segment lost 3 bases, leaving 5 bases of the junction unmatched. The CDR3 DNA sequence: TGCAGCGTTGATCCCAGCGGGAGATCCTACAATGAGCAGTTCTTC. Encoded protein: CSVDPSGRSYNEQFF.

This clonotype was seen ten or more times. The CDR3 coding sequence is TGTGCCAGCAAGCCAATACAGGGATTAATCGGCTACACCTTC. It yields the protein CASKPIQGLIGYTF. The rearrangement joins TRBV9 to TRBJ1-2, with a possible D match to TRBD1 (6 bases). Trimming cost V 6 bases and J 8 bases, with 20 bases left between them. The germline V gene encodes CDR1 SGDLS and CDR2 YYNGEE. This CDR3 region has 14 residues.

This chain connects TRBV24-1 to TRBJ2-1; TRBD1 or TRBD2 may be the D gene (5 bases each). Trimming stripped 1 base from V and 8 bases from J, with 17 bases between. Germline CDR1 reads KGHDR; CDR2 reads SFDVKD. CDR3 size: 16 residues. The DNA of the CDR3 is TGTGCCACCAGTGATTTTGGGCAGGGCGTCGGGGATGAGCAGTTCTTC. Protein sequence: CATSDFGQGVGDEQFF.

This clonotype occurred many times. J is TRBJ2-3 and V is TRBV7-8; D is unresolved. Per the germline V gene, CDR1 is SGHVS and CDR2 is FQNEAQ. Deletions cut 5 bases from V and 0 bases from J, with 9 bases between. This CDR3 has 14 amino acids. This CDR3 reads CASSLRPSTDTQYF. CDR3 sequence (DNA): TGTGCCAGCAGCCTAAGACCTAGCACAGATACGCAGTATTTT.

This clonotype has ten or more counts. The chain recombines TRBV20-1 with TRBJ2-2, with TRBD2 identical over 9 bases. The J segment lost 1 base and the V segment lost 3 bases, leaving 0 bases of the junction unmatched. The CDR3 is made up of 14 amino acids. CDR1 and CDR2 (germline): DFQATT, SNEGSKA (reference sequence). The CDR3 nucleotides are TGCAGTGCTAGGACTAGCGGGAACACCGGGGAGCTGTTTTTT. Residues: CSARTSGNTGELFF.

The sample holds many counts of this clonotype. The genes are TRBV19 and TRBJ2-7; tentative D call: TRBD2 (6 bases). Germline CDR1 LNHDA, CDR2 SQIVND (reference sequence). V was trimmed by 1 base and J by 2 bases, leaving 15 bases between them. The CDR3 is 16 residues long. CDR3 amino acids: CASSIGFGGVAYEQYF. CDR3 DNA: TGTGCCAGTAGTATAGGATTCGGAGGGGTGGCCTACGAGCAGTACTTC.

This clonotype was seen more than once but under ten times. The CDR3 protein is CASSPNRGTSGSSYEQYF. The CDR3 DNA is TGTGCCAGCTCACCAAACAGGGGGACTAGCGGGAGCTCCTACGAGCAGTACTTC. The chain couples TRBV18 to TRBJ2-7; 14 nucleotides agree with TRBD2. Germline CDR1 is KGHSH and CDR2 is LQKENI. Losses at the gene ends were 2 bases for V and 0 bases for J; bases not matched to a gene: 6. The CDR3 contains 18 residues.

The sample holds many counts of this clonotype. The rearrangement uses TRBV11-3 and TRBJ2-7; maybe TRBD2 (5 bases). The CDR3 extends over 13 amino acids. Trimming removed 7 bases at V and 0 bases at J, with 10 bases between. CDR1 is SGHNT, CDR2 YENEEA, per germline. The CDR3 protein is CASNDYYSYEQYF. CDR3 nucleotides: TGTGCCAGCAACGACTATTACTCCTACGAGCAGTACTTC.

This clonotype was observed a handful of times. The rearrangement joins TRBV20-1 to TRBJ1-2; a weak D match, TRBD1 (6 bases). V lost 0 bases and J lost 4, with 15 bases in between. This CDR3 contains 15 residues. From germline, CDR1 is DFQATT and CDR2 SNEGSKA (reference sequence). The CDR3 DNA reads TGCAGTGCTAGAGATATGAGGGGGGTCGGCTATGGCTACACCTTC. This gives the protein CSARDMRGVGYGYTF.

This clonotype occurred many times. The V gene is TRBV2, the J gene TRBJ2-2, with 7 bases aligning to TRBD2. With 7 bases clipped from V and 0 bases from J, the junction kept 5 bases outside the gene matches. Germline assignment: CDR1 SNHLY and CDR2 FYNNEI. The CDR3 is made up of 15 amino acids. CDR3 sequence: CASKAGRPNTGELFF. CDR3 in DNA: TGTGCCAGCAAGGCCGGGAGGCCGAACACCGGGGAGCTGTTTTTT.

The J gene is TRBJ2-5, the V gene TRBV9, with D possibly being TRBD2 (6 bases). V dropped 0 bases and J dropped 1 base, with 13 bases sitting between them. Germline V gene data show CDR1 as SGDLS and CDR2 as YYNGEE. The length of the CDR3 is 16 residues. The CDR3, as DNA: TGTGCCAGCAGCGTAGGGTCCGGAGGGACCCAAGAGACCCAGTACTTC. It codes for CASSVGSGGTQETQYF.

The CDR3, as DNA: TGCGCCAGCAGCTTAGGAGGGCGCATCGCAGATACGCAGTATTTT. Translation gives CASSLGGRIADTQYF. The chain links TRBV5-1 to TRBJ2-3; D might be TRBD2 (6 bases). The CDR3 is 15 amino acids. Germline assignment: CDR1 SGHRS and CDR2 YFSETQ. Trimming removed 2 bases at V and 4 bases at J, with 14 bases between. Combining the CDR3 with reference TRBV5-1 and TRBJ2-3 gives the whole variable domain KAGVTQTPRYLIKTRGQQVTLSCSPISGHRSVSWYQQTPGQGLQFLFEYFSETQRNKGNFPGRFSGRQFSNSRSEMNVSTLELGDSALYLCASSLGGRIADTQYFGPGTRLTVL.

The V call is TRBV13, the J call TRBJ2-1; possibly TRBD1 for D (5 bases). The germline V gene has CDR1 PRHDT and CDR2 FYEKMQ (reference sequence). The CDR3 sequence is 17 residues long. V was shortened by 3 bases and J by 0 bases, with 15 bases between the two germline ends. The CDR3 region has the DNA TGTGCCAGCAGCTTGGGGCAGCAACTGAGCTCCTACAATGAGCAGTTCTTC. This gives the protein CASSLGQQLSSYNEQFF.

This clonotype was detected many times. The chain employs TRBV6-5 and TRBJ1-1; no clear D. CDR3 size: 13 residues. CDR1 MNHEY and CDR2 SVGAGI come from the germline V gene. V dropped 4 bases and J dropped 1 base, with 7 bases sitting between them. The CDR3 spells CASSFLANTEAFF. DNA for the CDR3: TGTGCCAGCAGTTTTCTGGCGAACACTGAAGCTTTCTTT.